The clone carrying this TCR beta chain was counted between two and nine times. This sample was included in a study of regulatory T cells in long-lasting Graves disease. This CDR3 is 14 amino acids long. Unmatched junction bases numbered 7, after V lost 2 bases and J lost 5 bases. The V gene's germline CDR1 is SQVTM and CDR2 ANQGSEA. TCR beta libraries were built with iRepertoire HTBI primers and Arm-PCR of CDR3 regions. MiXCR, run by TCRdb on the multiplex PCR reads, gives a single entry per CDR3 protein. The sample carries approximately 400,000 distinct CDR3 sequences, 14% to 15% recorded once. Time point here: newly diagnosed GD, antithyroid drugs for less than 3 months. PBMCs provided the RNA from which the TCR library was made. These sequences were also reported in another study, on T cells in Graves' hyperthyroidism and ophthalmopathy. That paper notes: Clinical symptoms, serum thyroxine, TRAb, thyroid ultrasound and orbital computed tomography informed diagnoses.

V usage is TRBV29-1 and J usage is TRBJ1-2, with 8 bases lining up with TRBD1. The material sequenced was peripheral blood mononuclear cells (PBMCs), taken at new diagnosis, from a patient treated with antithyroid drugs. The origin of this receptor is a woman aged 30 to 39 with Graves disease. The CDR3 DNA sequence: TGCAGCGTTGAATACAGGGGGGGATTATATGGCTACACCTTC. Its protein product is CSVEYRGGLYGYTF.